This T cell receptor beta chain was identified during a study of blood T cell repertoires in COVID-19. Overall study: Collection of acute and convalescent COVID-19 samples took place in the United States, Italy and Spain. From T cells, B-cell-depleted T cells, or PBMCs came the material, which was cDNA or gDNA.

The CDR3 is 15 residues long. Trimming removed 5 bases at V and 3 bases at J, with 13 bases between. Looked up from germline, CDR1 is KGHSH and CDR2 is LQKENI. Authors' data handling: Estimated nucleated cell counts came from reference gene primer amplification. Profiled with immunoSEQ multiplex PCR; TCRdb holds only in-frame clones, not every one. V, J and clone size are taken as reported in that table, and D and trimming were inferred from the DNA itself. Among 150,000 or so clones, around 80% were seen once, and the ten largest hold 13% to 15%. V usage is TRBV18 and J usage is TRBJ1-4; weak D call: TRBD1 (6 bases). Sequenced input: peripheral blood. This receptor was identified in a human donor with acute or convalescent COVID-19. The donor label of this sample is uncertain. CDR3 residues: CASSSGVMANEKLFF. CDR3 nucleotides: TGTGCCAGCTCATCAGGGGTTATGGCTAATGAAAAACTGTTTTTT.